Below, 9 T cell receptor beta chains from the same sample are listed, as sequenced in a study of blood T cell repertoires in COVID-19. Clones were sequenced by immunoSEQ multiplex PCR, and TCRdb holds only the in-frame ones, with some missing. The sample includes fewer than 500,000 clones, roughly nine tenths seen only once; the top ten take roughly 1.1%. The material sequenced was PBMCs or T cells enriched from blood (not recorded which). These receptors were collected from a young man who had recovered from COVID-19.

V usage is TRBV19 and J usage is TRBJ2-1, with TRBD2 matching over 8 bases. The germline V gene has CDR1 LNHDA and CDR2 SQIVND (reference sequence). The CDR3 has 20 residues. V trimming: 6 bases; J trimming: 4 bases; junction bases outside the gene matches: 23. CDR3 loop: CASRTEGGLGGLGGYNEQFF. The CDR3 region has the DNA TGTGCCAGTAGAACCGAAGGGGGACTAGGCGGCCTCGGCGGGTACAATGAGCAGTTCTTC.

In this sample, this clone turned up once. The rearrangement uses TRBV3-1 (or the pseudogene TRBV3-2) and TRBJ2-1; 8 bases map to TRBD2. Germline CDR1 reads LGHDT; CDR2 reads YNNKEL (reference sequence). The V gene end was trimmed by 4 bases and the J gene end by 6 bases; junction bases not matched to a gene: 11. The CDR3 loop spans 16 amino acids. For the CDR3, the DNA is TGTGCCAGCAGCCGGCCAGGGTCGGGAGGGCCCAATGAGCAGTTCTTC. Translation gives CASSRPGSGGPNEQFF.

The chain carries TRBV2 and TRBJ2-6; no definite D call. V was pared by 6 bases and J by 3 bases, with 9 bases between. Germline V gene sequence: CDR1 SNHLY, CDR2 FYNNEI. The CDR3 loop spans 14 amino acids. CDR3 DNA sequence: TGTGCCAGCAGGCGGTCCGATGGGGCCAACGTCCTGACTTTC. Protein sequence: CASRRSDGANVLTF.

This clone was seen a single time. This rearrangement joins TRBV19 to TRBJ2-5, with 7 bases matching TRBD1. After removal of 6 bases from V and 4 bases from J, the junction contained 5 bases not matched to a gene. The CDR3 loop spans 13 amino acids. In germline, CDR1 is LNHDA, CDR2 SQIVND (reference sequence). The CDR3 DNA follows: TGTGCCAGTAGCAAGGGACAGTTAGAGACCCAGTACTTC. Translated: CASSKGQLETQYF. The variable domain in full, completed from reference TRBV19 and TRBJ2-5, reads DGGITQSPKYLFRKEGQNVTLSCEQNLNHDAMYWYRQDPGQGLRLIYYSQIVNDFQKGDIAEGYSVSREKKESFPLTVTSAQKNPTAFYLCASSKGQLETQYFGPGTRLLVL.

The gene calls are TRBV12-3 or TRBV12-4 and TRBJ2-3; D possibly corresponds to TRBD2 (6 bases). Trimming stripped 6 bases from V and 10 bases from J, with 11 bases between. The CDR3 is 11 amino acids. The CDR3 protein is CASRLREPQYF. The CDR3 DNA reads TGTGCCAGCAGGCTCCGGGAGCCGCAGTATTTT.

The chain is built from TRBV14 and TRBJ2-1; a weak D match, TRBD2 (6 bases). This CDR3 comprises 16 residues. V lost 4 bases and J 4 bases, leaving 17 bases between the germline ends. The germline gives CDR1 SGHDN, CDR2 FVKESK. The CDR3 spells CASSRRLATNYNEQFF. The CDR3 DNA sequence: TGTGCCAGCAGCCGGCGGCTAGCGACAAATTACAATGAGCAGTTCTTC.

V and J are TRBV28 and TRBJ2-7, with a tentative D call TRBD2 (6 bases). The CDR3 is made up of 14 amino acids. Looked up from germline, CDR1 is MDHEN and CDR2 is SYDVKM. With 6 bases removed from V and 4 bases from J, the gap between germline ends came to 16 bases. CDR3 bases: TGTGCCAGCAGGGTAGCGGAGGCGAGGTACGAGCAGTACTTC. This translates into CASRVAEARYEQYF.

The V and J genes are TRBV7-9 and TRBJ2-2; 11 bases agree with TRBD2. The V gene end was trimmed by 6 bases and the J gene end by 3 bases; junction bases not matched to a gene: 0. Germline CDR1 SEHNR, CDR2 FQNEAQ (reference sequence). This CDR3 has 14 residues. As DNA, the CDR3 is TGTGCCAGCAGGACTAGCGGGGACACCGGGGAGCTGTTTTTT. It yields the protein CASRTSGDTGELFF. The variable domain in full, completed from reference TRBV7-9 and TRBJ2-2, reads DTGVSQNPRHKITKRGQNVTFRCDPISEHNRLYWYRQTLGQGPEFLTYFQNEAQLEKSRLLSDRFSAERPKGSFSTLEIQRTEQGDSAMYLCASRTSGDTGELFFGEGSRLTVL.

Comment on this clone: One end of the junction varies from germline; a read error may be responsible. The DNA for the CDR3 is TGTGCCAGCAGCCTAGCCACAGGGACTGGAAACACCATATATTTT. Translated: CASSLATGTGNTIYF. The chain has TRBV7-9 and TRBJ1-3; tentative D call: TRBD1 (6 bases). The length of the CDR3 is 15 residues. Looked up from germline, CDR1 is SEHNR and CDR2 is FQNEAQ (reference sequence).